Below, 22 T cell receptor beta chains from the same sample are listed, as sequenced in a study of T cell repertoires in cytomegalovirus infection. Using its own MiXCR run on the reads, TCRdb lists one record per CDR3 protein. The sample includes approximately 730,000 distinct CDR3 sequences, roughly 30% of them seen just once. Their antigens remain unidentified. The sample in question was cultured PBMCs, obtained from culture after CMV antigen stimulation. These receptor sequences come from a human donor in good health (CMV status not recorded). Some clones in this sample may be carry-over from other donors' samples.

This chain joins TRBV2 and TRBJ1-3; D gene unclear. V was clipped by 4 bases and J by 2 bases, with 9 bases between them. Germline CDR1 and CDR2: SNHLY and FYNNEI. CDR3 length: 14 residues. The CDR3 region is CASSVGEPGNTIYF. The CDR3 DNA follows: TGTGCCAGCAGTGTTGGTGAGCCTGGAAACACCATATATTTT. Complete variable domain (other parts from reference TRBV2 and TRBJ1-3): EPEVTQTPSHQVTQMGQEVILRCVPISNHLYFYWYRQILGQKVEFLVSFYNNEISEKSEIFDDQFSVERPDGSNFTLKIRSTKLEDSAMYFCASSVGEPGNTIYFGEGSWLTVV.

This sequence joins TRBV6-1 and TRBJ2-7; a possible D gene is TRBD1 (6 bases). Germline CDR1 is MNHNS and CDR2 is SASEGT. This CDR3 is built from 13 residues. Trimming pared 3 bases from V and 3 bases from J, leaving 9 bases between. CDR3: CASSDAGVYEQYF. DNA of the CDR3: TGTGCCAGCAGTGACGCAGGGGTCTACGAGCAGTACTTC.

This clonotype came up a few times. The chain has TRBV19 and TRBJ1-5; 7 bases line up with TRBD1. V lost 3 bases, J lost 0 bases, and 14 bases stayed unmatched. The CDR3 runs 19 residues. Looked up from germline, CDR1 is LNHDA and CDR2 is SQIVND (reference sequence). The DNA for the CDR3 is TGTGCCAGTAGTATCCCTCTCGACAGGGCCGATTATAGCAATCAGCCCCAGCATTTT. This codes for CASSIPLDRADYSNQPQHF. Using reference TRBV19 and TRBJ1-5 for the parts outside the CDR3, the full variable domain is DGGITQSPKYLFRKEGQNVTLSCEQNLNHDAMYWYRQDPGQGLRLIYYSQIVNDFQKGDIAEGYSVSREKKESFPLTVTSAQKNPTAFYLCASSIPLDRADYSNQPQHFGDGTRLSIL.

This clonotype was seen repeatedly, ten times or more. This chain uses TRBV7-2 with TRBJ1-5; D is unresolved. Trimming took off 2 bases at V and 7 bases at J, with 12 bases between the two ends. Germline V gene sequence: CDR1 SGHTA, CDR2 FQGNSA. The CDR3 is 14 amino acids. Here the CDR3 reads CASSLNVGKQPQHF. CDR3 nucleotides: TGTGCCAGCAGCTTAAACGTGGGGAAACAGCCCCAGCATTTT.

Comment on this clonotype: A much larger clonotype is one base distant, so this may be a read error. The DNA for the CDR3 is TGTGCCAGCGGCCCTCCCTTTACTGCCCAAGAGACCCAGTACTTC. Protein product: CASGPPFTAQETQYF. This chain connects TRBV7-2 to TRBJ2-5; D not certain. The V gene's germline CDR1 is SGHTA and CDR2 FQGNSA. The CDR3 spans 15 residues. The V end lost 8 bases, the J end lost 1 base, and 17 bases lay between the germline ends.

This chain joins TRBV6-5 and TRBJ2-5, with TRBD2 matching 11 bases. The length of the CDR3 is 16 residues. J gave up 5 bases and V 6 bases, and 11 bases lay outside the gene matches. CDR1 is MNHEY, CDR2 SVGAGI, per germline. The CDR3 region has the DNA TGTGCCAGCAGCCCCCCCGGGGTAGCGGGAGGGGAGACCCAGTACTTC. Its protein is CASSPPGVAGGETQYF.

The V call is TRBV10-3, the J call TRBJ2-7; no firm D call. V was clipped by 4 bases and J by 2 bases, with 9 bases between them. The CDR3 extends over 13 amino acids. CDR1 is ENHRY and CDR2 is SYGVKD in the germline V gene. The CDR3 DNA follows: TGTGCCATCAGTGCCGACAATACCTACGAGCAGTACTTC. Its protein is CAISADNTYEQYF.

This clonotype came up many times. This chain connects TRBV7-2 to TRBJ2-5; D unresolved. Trimming pared 0 bases from V and 1 base from J, leaving 9 bases between. CDR1 and CDR2 (germline): SGHTA, FQGNSA. This CDR3 has 15 amino acids. CDR3: CASSLAGGGQETQYF. The CDR3 DNA sequence: TGTGCCAGCAGCTTAGCCGGCGGCGGCCAAGAGACCCAGTACTTC.

The rearrangement uses TRBV7-2 and TRBJ2-5; D may be TRBD2 (5 bases). Germline CDR1 reads SGHTA; CDR2 reads FQGNSA. V shed 2 bases and J shed 5 bases, with 12 bases lying between them. CDR3 length equals 14 residues. The chain's CDR3 is CASSLLLVYETQYF. CDR3 coding DNA: TGTGCCAGCAGCTTACTACTAGTCTACGAGACCCAGTACTTC.

This clonotype was observed a few times. The chain links TRBV5-6 to TRBJ1-6, with D maybe TRBD1 (5 bases). Trimming took 4 bases from V and 12 from J, leaving 14 bases between them. Germline V gene lookup returns CDR1 SGHDT and CDR2 YYEEEE. The CDR3 sequence is 13 residues long. The CDR3 loop reads CASSPGTRLPLHF. DNA of the CDR3: TGTGCCAGCAGCCCAGGGACTCGCTTACCCCTCCACTTT.

The genes are TRBV28 and TRBJ2-1, with 8 bases matching TRBD2. The CDR3 loop spans 15 amino acids. V dropped 6 bases and J dropped 9; count of bases not matched to a gene: 13. Germline V gene lookup returns CDR1 MDHEN and CDR2 SYDVKM. The CDR3 is CASRWGGGPALEQFF. Written as DNA, the CDR3 is TGTGCCAGCAGATGGGGCGGGGGGCCGGCCCTTGAGCAGTTCTTC.

This clonotype was counted only a few times. The chain carries TRBV7-7 and TRBJ2-3; 14 bases line up with TRBD2. This CDR3 spans 16 amino acids. With 5 bases clipped from V and 5 bases from J, the junction kept 6 bases outside the gene matches. CDR1 SSHAT and CDR2 FNYEAQ come from the germline V gene (reference sequence). DNA for the CDR3: TGTGCCAGCAGCCGACTAGCGGGAGGGCCTCAAGATACGCAGTATTTT. It is translated as CASSRLAGGPQDTQYF.

This clonotype was recorded once. The chain employs TRBV5-1 and TRBJ2-3, with 7 bases fitting TRBD2. CDR3 length: 14 residues. Germline CDR1 reads SGHRS; CDR2 reads YFSETQ. Trimming at V came to 1 base and at J to 9 bases, leaving 8 bases not matched to a gene. Written as DNA, the CDR3 is TGCGCCAGCAGCTTGTCCCTAGCGGAGGGGACGCAGTATTTT. Its protein product is CASSLSLAEGTQYF.

The chain joins TRBV27 to TRBJ1-2, with D maybe TRBD1 (6 bases). The V end lost 2 bases, the J end lost 5 bases, and 15 bases lay between the germline ends. The CDR3 covers 15 residues. CDR1 and CDR2 (germline): MNHEY, SMNVEV (reference sequence). CDR3 protein: CASSLGAGAGYGYTF. The CDR3 DNA reads TGTGCCAGCAGTTTAGGTGCAGGGGCCGGATATGGCTACACCTTC.

In this sample, this clonotype turned up a few times. The genes are TRBV3-1 and TRBJ2-1, with D perhaps TRBD2 (5 bases). Trimming left V 6 bases short and J 2 bases short, with 17 bases between. The CDR3 length is 16 residues. The germline gives CDR1 LGHDT, CDR2 YNNKEL (reference sequence). This chain's CDR3 is CASSNASWWPYNEQFF. CDR3 bases: TGTGCCAGCAGTAACGCTAGCTGGTGGCCCTACAATGAGCAGTTCTTC.

This clonotype was seen more than once but under ten times. The rearrangement links TRBV7-2 to TRBJ1-3; D uncertain. CDR3 length equals 11 residues. Looked up from germline, CDR1 is SGHTA and CDR2 is FQGNSA. V was pared by 10 bases and J by 2 bases, with 6 bases between. As DNA, the CDR3 is TGTGCCACCGCGGCTGGAAACACCATATATTTT. The encoded protein is CATAAGNTIYF.

This clonotype was detected once. The V gene is TRBV27, the J gene TRBJ1-4, with 8 bases identical to TRBD1. The CDR3 covers 15 residues. The V gene's germline CDR1 is MNHEY and CDR2 SMNVEV (reference sequence). J was trimmed by 10 bases and V by 5 bases; bases with no gene match: 12. The CDR3 DNA reads as TGTGCCAGCAGTCCCAGGGGGCGATTACTTGGAAAACTGTTTTTT. Amino acid sequence: CASSPRGRLLGKLFF.

The table lists this clonotype with many counts. V is TRBV12-3 or TRBV12-4 and J is TRBJ2-7; no clear D gene. The CDR3 has 13 residues. The V end lost 3 bases, the J end lost 0 bases, and 6 bases lay between the germline ends. The CDR3 DNA is TGTGCCAGCAGTTTGGGGTTCTCCTACGAGCAGTACTTC. Protein: CASSLGFSYEQYF.

This clonotype appeared a few times. The chain employs TRBV11-3 and TRBJ2-3; either TRBD1 or TRBD2 may fit D (6 bases each). V was cut by 3 bases and J by 5 bases, with 12 bases left in between. The CDR3 sequence is 14 residues long. CDR1 SGHNT and CDR2 YENEEA come from the germline V gene. The CDR3 is CASSLEGERDTQYF. CDR3 sequence (DNA): TGTGCCAGCAGCTTGGAGGGGGAGAGAGATACGCAGTATTTT.

The chain joins TRBV10-3 to TRBJ1-2; D is unclear. The CDR3 is 14 residues long. The V gene lost 5 bases and the J gene lost 1 base, with 11 bases spanning the gap. The germline gives CDR1 ENHRY, CDR2 SYGVKD. For the CDR3, the DNA is TGTGCCATCAGTCTTACACAGCTTAACTATGGCTACACCTTC. Its translation: CAISLTQLNYGYTF.

This clonotype was observed at least ten times. This chain links TRBV7-2 with TRBJ1-1; D not certain. V lost 2 bases and J lost 4, with 11 bases in between. CDR1 is SGHTA, CDR2 FQGNSA, per germline. This CDR3 is built from 14 residues. The CDR3 protein is CASSLINGATEAFF. In nucleotides, the CDR3 is TGTGCCAGCAGCTTAATTAATGGAGCCACTGAAGCTTTCTTT.

In its sample, this clonotype was seen a few times. The V gene is TRBV20-1, the J gene TRBJ2-5, with unresolved D. Germline loops: CDR1 DFQATT, CDR2 SNEGSKA (reference sequence). V was cut by 0 bases and J by 2 bases, with 7 bases left in between. CDR3 size: 13 residues. CDR3 amino acids: CSAREGGQETQYF. The CDR3 region has the DNA TGCAGTGCTAGAGAGGGCGGACAAGAGACCCAGTACTTC.